This TCR beta chain was identified in a study of blood T cell repertoires in COVID-19. The data were produced by immunoSEQ multiplex PCR, yet TCRdb's version contains in-frame clones alone and is incomplete. The table has about 170,000 clones, 84% seen once. The CDR3 length is 17 residues. CDR1 is MRHNA and CDR2 is SNTAGT in the germline V gene. V gave up 5 bases and J gave up 0 bases; unmatched junction bases: 7. The receptor was isolated from an elderly woman with COVID-19, enrolled during active disease. The sequenced sample was peripheral blood. The genes are TRBV6-4 and TRBJ1-6; 7 bases map to TRBD1. The CDR3 sequence: CASSTDRESSYNSPLHF. CDR3 nucleotides: TGTGCCAGCAGTACAGACAGGGAGAGCTCCTATAATTCACCCCTCCACTTT.